Listed here are 18 T cell receptor beta chains from one sample, sequenced in a study of blood T cell repertoires in COVID-19. Libraries were prepared by immunoSEQ multiplex PCR; TCRdb keeps only in-frame clonotypes and omits some of them. The table includes about 190,000 clones, roughly 78% detected once. Material: peripheral blood. These receptors originate from a woman over 75 with active or convalescent COVID-19.

V gene TRBV4-2 combines with J gene TRBJ1-2; D perhaps matches TRBD1 (5 bases). Germline assignment: CDR1 LGHNA and CDR2 YNFKEQ. V lost 3 bases, J lost 4 bases, and 12 bases lay in between. The CDR3 consists of 14 residues. The CDR3 DNA sequence: TGTGCCAGCAGCCAGTCCCAGGGATCCTATGGCTACACCTTC. It specifies CASSQSQGSYGYTF.

The chain links TRBV3-1 (or the pseudogene TRBV3-2) to TRBJ2-7; 8 nucleotides line up with TRBD1. CDR1 is LGHDT, CDR2 YNNKEL, per germline (reference sequence). The V segment lost 1 base and the J segment 1 base; nucleotides outside the gene matches: 3. The CDR3 extends over 15 amino acids. DNA for the CDR3: TGTGCCAGCAGCCAAGTGCGGACAGGGTCCTACGAGCAGTACTTC. It specifies CASSQVRTGSYEQYF.

V is TRBV27 and J is TRBJ1-2; D perhaps matches TRBD1 (6 bases). Trimming pared 5 bases from V and 7 bases from J, leaving 14 bases between. This CDR3 is built from 13 residues. Germline V gene data show CDR1 as MNHEY and CDR2 as SMNVEV (reference sequence). The CDR3 bases are TGTGCCAGCAGTCCTCGGACAGTGGGTGGCTACACCTTC. It specifies CASSPRTVGGYTF.

The chain couples TRBV2 to TRBJ2-5, with TRBD2 identical over 16 bases. The germline V gene has CDR1 SNHLY and CDR2 FYNNEI. The CDR3 is 18 residues long. With V trimmed by 1 base and J by 3 bases, 5 bases remained unmatched. In DNA, the CDR3 is TGTGCCAGCAGTGAAGAGCCGGGACTAGCGGGGGGGAAAGAGACCCAGTACTTC. It specifies CASSEEPGLAGGKETQYF.

J is TRBJ1-5 and V is TRBV19; 8 nucleotides line up with TRBD1. Germline-derived CDR1 and CDR2 are LNHDA and SQIVND (reference sequence). The V gene end was trimmed by 7 bases and the J gene end by 3 bases; junction bases not matched to a gene: 8. The CDR3 totals 15 residues. CDR3 bases: TGTGCCAGTACCCCCCAGGGACAGGCCAATCAGCCCCAGCATTTT. Amino acids: CASTPQGQANQPQHF. The full variable domain, with the rest looked up from reference TRBV19 and TRBJ1-5, is DGGITQSPKYLFRKEGQNVTLSCEQNLNHDAMYWYRQDPGQGLRLIYYSQIVNDFQKGDIAEGYSVSREKKESFPLTVTSAQKNPTAFYLCASTPQGQANQPQHFGDGTRLSIL.

CDR3: CASSLLRDSGANVLTF. The CDR3 DNA reads TGTGCCAGCAGTTTATTGAGGGACTCTGGGGCCAACGTCCTGACTTTC. V and J are TRBV28 and TRBJ2-6; tentatively, D is TRBD2 (5 bases). The CDR3 has 16 amino acids. Germline V gene sequence: CDR1 MDHEN, CDR2 SYDVKM. Trimming cost V 1 base and J 0 bases, with 7 bases left between them.

This clone occurred once. The V call is TRBV28, the J call TRBJ2-1; perhaps TRBD1 as D (7 bases). Per the germline V gene, CDR1 is MDHEN and CDR2 is SYDVKM. CDR3 length equals 15 residues. Trimming stripped 5 bases from V and 10 bases from J, with 21 bases between. The CDR3 protein is CASSPGGTLTGEQFF. In nucleotides, the CDR3 is TGTGCCAGCAGTCCAGGGGGGACGTTAACGGGGGAGCAGTTCTTC.

The rearrangement joins TRBV6-1 to TRBJ2-3, with D possibly being TRBD2 (6 bases). The CDR3 has 15 residues. Trimming took 3 bases from V and 3 from J, leaving 13 bases between them. Germline V gene sequence: CDR1 MNHNS, CDR2 SASEGT. CDR3 in DNA: TGTGCCAGCAGTGATAGGAGAGCGGGTACAGATACGCAGTATTTT. Protein: CASSDRRAGTDTQYF.

This clone was picked up one time. The rearrangement joins TRBV7-2 to TRBJ2-5, with a tentative D call TRBD1 (5 bases). The CDR3 covers 16 residues. V dropped 3 bases and J dropped 5 bases, with 19 bases sitting between them. The germline gives CDR1 SGHTA, CDR2 FQGNSA. The CDR3 DNA reads as TGTGCCAGCAGCTTTTCGTCGGTCAGGGATAGGGAGACCCAGTACTTC. Translating it yields CASSFSSVRDRETQYF.

This chain connects TRBV2 to TRBJ1-1; TRBD1 might be the D (5 bases). V was pared by 4 bases and J by 6 bases, with 12 bases between. The length of the CDR3 is 13 residues. From germline, CDR1 is SNHLY and CDR2 FYNNEI. The CDR3 loop reads CASSGRVRAEAFF. Written as DNA, the CDR3 is TGTGCCAGCAGTGGCAGGGTAAGGGCTGAAGCTTTCTTT.

CDR3 loop: CASSYSGVFTEAFF. The CDR3 bases are TGTGCCAGCAGTTATTCCGGGGTGTTCACTGAAGCTTTCTTT. The chain combines TRBV6-6 with TRBJ1-1; D unclear. The CDR3 length is 14 residues. The germline gives CDR1 MNHNY, CDR2 SVGAGI (reference sequence). Trimming took off 3 bases at V and 4 bases at J, with 12 bases between the two ends.

This clone was detected only once. The chain uses TRBV20-1 and TRBJ2-1, with unresolved D. Germline CDR1 reads DFQATT; CDR2 reads SNEGSKA (reference sequence). V lost 3 bases, J lost 6 bases, and 3 bases lay in between. The CDR3 totals 10 residues. The CDR3 DNA reads as TGCAGTGCTAGCAGCAATGAGCAGTTCTTC. It yields the protein CSASSNEQFF.

The V and J genes are TRBV4-3 and TRBJ2-7; D might be TRBD2 (5 bases). V gave up 1 base and J gave up 9 bases, with 13 bases separating them. The germline V gene has CDR1 LGHNA and CDR2 YSLEER. The CDR3 has 13 residues. The CDR3 spells CASSQASEGVQYF. CDR3 coding DNA: TGCGCCAGCAGCCAAGCAAGTGAGGGAGTGCAGTACTTC.

The V and J genes are TRBV19 and TRBJ1-2; D is ambiguous. The length of the CDR3 is 13 residues. Germline V CDR1 and CDR2: LNHDA, SQIVND (reference sequence). The ends were cut back, 2 bases at V and 4 bases at J, with 8 bases in the middle. The CDR3 loop is CASSINSFYGYTF. CDR3 nucleotide sequence: TGTGCCAGTAGTATAAACAGTTTCTATGGCTACACCTTC.

This chain connects TRBV5-6 to TRBJ2-3; 9 nucleotides agree with TRBD2. V dropped 4 bases and J dropped 2; count of bases not matched to a gene: 8. This CDR3 region has 16 residues. Germline V CDR1 and CDR2: SGHDT, YYEEEE. CDR3 loop: CASSPVAGGFTDTQYF. The CDR3 DNA reads TGTGCCAGCAGCCCAGTGGCGGGGGGGTTCACAGATACGCAGTATTTT.

This chain uses TRBV7-9 with TRBJ2-2; 7 nucleotides align to TRBD2. With V trimmed by 7 bases and J by 4 bases, 15 bases remained unmatched. Germline V gene data show CDR1 as SEHNR and CDR2 as FQNEAQ (reference sequence). This CDR3 region has 17 residues. CDR3 sequence: CASITWSRGGITGELFF. CDR3 in DNA: TGTGCCAGCATCACCTGGAGCCGGGGAGGGATCACCGGGGAGCTGTTTTTT.

The V call is TRBV19, the J call TRBJ1-4; D gene uncertain. CDR1 LNHDA and CDR2 SQIVND come from the germline V gene (reference sequence). The CDR3 has 13 residues. Trimming pared 3 bases from V and 3 bases from J, leaving 5 bases between. The CDR3 reads CASSMAANEKLFF. In DNA form, the CDR3 reads TGTGCCAGTAGTATGGCGGCTAATGAAAAACTGTTTTTT.

The rearrangement joins TRBV19 to TRBJ1-4, with a tentative D call TRBD1 (5 bases). Germline V gene data show CDR1 as LNHDA and CDR2 as SQIVND (reference sequence). CDR3 length: 19 amino acids. V lost 4 bases and J lost 0, with 21 bases in between. The CDR3 DNA follows: TGTGCCAGTAGTAGCGGGGCAGCGCGACTAACTGCAACTAATGAAAAACTGTTTTTT. Amino acids: CASSSGAARLTATNEKLFF.